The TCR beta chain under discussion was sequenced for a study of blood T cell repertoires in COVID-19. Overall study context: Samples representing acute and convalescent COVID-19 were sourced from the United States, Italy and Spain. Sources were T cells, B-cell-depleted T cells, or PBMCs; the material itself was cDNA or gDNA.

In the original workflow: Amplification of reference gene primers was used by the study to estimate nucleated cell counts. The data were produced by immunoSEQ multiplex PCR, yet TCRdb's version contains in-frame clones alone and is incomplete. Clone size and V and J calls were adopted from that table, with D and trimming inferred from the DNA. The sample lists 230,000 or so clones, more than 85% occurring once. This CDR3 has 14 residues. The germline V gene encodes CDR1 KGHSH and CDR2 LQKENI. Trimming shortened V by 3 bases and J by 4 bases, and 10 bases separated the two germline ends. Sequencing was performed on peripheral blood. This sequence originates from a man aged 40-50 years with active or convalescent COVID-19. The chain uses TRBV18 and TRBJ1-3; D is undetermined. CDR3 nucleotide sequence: TGTGCCAGCTCACCGCCAGGAACCGGAAACACCATATATTTT. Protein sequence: CASSPPGTGNTIYF.